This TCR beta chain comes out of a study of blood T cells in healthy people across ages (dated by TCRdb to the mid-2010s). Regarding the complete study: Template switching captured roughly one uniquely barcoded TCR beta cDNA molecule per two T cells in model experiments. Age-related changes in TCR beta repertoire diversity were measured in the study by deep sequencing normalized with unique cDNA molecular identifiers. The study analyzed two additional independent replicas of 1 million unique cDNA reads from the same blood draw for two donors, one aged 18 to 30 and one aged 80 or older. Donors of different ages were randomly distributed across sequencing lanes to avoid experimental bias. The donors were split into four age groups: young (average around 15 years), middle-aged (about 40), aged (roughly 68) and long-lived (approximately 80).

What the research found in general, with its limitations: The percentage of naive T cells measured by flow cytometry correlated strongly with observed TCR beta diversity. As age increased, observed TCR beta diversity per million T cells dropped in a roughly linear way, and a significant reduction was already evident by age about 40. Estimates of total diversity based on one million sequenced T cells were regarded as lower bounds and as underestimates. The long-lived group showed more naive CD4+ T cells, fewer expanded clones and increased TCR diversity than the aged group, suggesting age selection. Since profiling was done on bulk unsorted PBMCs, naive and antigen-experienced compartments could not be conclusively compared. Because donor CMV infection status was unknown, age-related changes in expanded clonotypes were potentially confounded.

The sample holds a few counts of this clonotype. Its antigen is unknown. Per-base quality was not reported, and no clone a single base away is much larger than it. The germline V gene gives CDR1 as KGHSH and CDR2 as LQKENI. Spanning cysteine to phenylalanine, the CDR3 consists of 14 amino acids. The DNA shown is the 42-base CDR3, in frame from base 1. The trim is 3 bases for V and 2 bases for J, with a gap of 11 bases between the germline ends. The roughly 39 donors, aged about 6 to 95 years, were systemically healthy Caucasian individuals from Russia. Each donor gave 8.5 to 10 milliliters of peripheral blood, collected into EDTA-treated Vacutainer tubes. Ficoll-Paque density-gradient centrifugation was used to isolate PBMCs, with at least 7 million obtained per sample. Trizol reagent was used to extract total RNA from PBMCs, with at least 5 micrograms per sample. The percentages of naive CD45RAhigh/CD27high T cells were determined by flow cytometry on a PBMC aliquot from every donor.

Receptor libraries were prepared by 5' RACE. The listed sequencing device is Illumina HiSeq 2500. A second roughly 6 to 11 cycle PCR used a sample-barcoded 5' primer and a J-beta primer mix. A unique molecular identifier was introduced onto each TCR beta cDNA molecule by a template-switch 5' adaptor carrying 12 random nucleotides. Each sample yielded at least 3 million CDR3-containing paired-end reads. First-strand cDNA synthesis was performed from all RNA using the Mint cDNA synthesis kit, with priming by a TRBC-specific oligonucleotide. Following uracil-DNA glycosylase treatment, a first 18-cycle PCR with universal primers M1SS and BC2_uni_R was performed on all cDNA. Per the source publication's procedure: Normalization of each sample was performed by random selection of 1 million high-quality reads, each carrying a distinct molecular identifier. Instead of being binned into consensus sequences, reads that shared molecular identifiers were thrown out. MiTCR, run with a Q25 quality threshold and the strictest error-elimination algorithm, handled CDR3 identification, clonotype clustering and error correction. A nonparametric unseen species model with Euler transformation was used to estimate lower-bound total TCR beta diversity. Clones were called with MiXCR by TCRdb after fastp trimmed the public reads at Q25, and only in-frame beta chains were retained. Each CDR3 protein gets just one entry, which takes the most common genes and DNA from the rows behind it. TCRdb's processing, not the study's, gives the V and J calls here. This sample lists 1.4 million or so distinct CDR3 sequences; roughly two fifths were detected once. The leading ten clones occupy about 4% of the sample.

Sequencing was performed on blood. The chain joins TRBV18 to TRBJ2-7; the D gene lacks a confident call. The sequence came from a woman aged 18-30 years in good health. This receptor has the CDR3 CASSPLDQTYEQYF. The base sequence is TGTGCCAGCTCACCGTTGGACCAAACCTACGAGCAGTACTTC.